The 9 T cell receptor beta chains in this list originate from one sample, sequenced in a study of cytomegalovirus exposure and HLA in healthy donors. Sequencing used immunoSEQ multiplex PCR; TCRdb keeps in-frame clones, though not all of them. In the table there are almost 65,000 clones, about 89% of which are singletons. Source material: PBMCs. The receptors were gathered from a woman aged 18-29 years in good health and CMV-seronegative.

This chain joins TRBV7-3 and TRBJ2-1; 8 bases map to TRBD1. Per the germline V gene, CDR1 is SGHTA and CDR2 is FQGTGA. This CDR3 comprises 17 residues. The ends lost 5 bases at V and 7 bases at J; junction bases unmatched: 16. In DNA, the CDR3 is TGTGCCAGCAGCGCCCAGGGGGCGGGTATTAGAGGTAATGAGCAGTTCTTC. This translates into CASSAQGAGIRGNEQFF.

J is TRBJ1-5 and V is TRBV27; TRBD1 is a possible D gene (6 bases). Trimming removed 2 bases from V and 2 bases from J, with 10 bases in between. Germline V gene data show CDR1 as MNHEY and CDR2 as SMNVEV (reference sequence). The CDR3 consists of 15 residues. The CDR3 DNA follows: TGTGCCAGCAGTTTAACCAGGGGTGGCAATCAGCCCCAGCATTTT. This translates into CASSLTRGGNQPQHF.

The chain recombines TRBV10-3 with TRBJ2-7; 7 bases agree with TRBD2. Per germline, CDR1 ENHRY and CDR2 SYGVKD. This CDR3 is 14 amino acids long. V lost 3 bases and J lost 5; bases outside the gene matches: 7. Here the CDR3 reads CAISEVGGQHEQYF. CDR3 nucleotide sequence: TGTGCCATCAGTGAAGTGGGAGGGCAGCACGAGCAGTACTTC.

CDR3 in DNA: TGCGCCAGCAGCTTGGGGACTAGCGGAACTAGCACAGATACGCAGTATTTT. Protein sequence: CASSLGTSGTSTDTQYF. This chain uses TRBV5-1 with TRBJ2-3; 10 positions agree with TRBD2. Trimming at V came to 0 bases and at J to 0 bases, leaving 4 bases not matched to a gene. The CDR3 runs to 17 residues. Germline loops: CDR1 SGHRS, CDR2 YFSETQ.

V and J are TRBV10-2 and TRBJ2-5; 13 nucleotides agree with TRBD2. The ends lost 5 bases at V and 3 bases at J; junction bases unmatched: 6. The CDR3 sequence is 16 residues long. Germline CDR1 reads WSHSY; CDR2 reads SAAADI. CDR3 protein: CASSQTGLAGEETQYF. The CDR3, as DNA: TGCGCCAGCAGTCAGACAGGACTAGCGGGGGAAGAGACCCAGTACTTC.

This chain links TRBV7-3 with TRBJ2-7, with D possibly being TRBD2 (5 bases). Germline V gene sequence: CDR1 SGHTA, CDR2 FQGTGA. This CDR3 spans 17 amino acids. With 1 base removed from V and 4 bases from J, the gap between germline ends came to 20 bases. The CDR3 sequence is CASSLRMRLPGMYEQYF. The CDR3 bases are TGTGCCAGCAGCTTAAGAATGCGGCTCCCCGGGATGTACGAGCAGTACTTC.

The V and J genes are TRBV7-6 and TRBJ2-1, with D maybe TRBD2 (5 bases). The V end was cut by 1 base, the J end by 9 bases, with 13 bases between. This CDR3 region has 14 residues. Germline-derived CDR1 and CDR2 are SGHVS and FNYEAQ. CDR3 region: CASSLVRGGGEQFF. CDR3 coding DNA: TGTGCCAGCAGCTTAGTTCGCGGAGGTGGTGAGCAGTTCTTC.

This chain uses TRBV27 with TRBJ1-2, with D possibly TRBD1 on 5 matching bases. This CDR3 contains 16 residues. V was clipped by 7 bases and J by 6 bases, with 24 bases between them. CDR1 and CDR2 from the germline V gene are MNHEY and SMNVEV (reference sequence). CDR3: CASTPRTGGAGDGYTF. CDR3 DNA sequence: TGTGCCAGCACCCCTAGGACGGGCGGGGCGGGGGATGGCTACACCTTC.

The V and J genes are TRBV2 and TRBJ2-1; D is perhaps TRBD2 (5 bases). The ends were cut back, 7 bases at V and 2 bases at J, with 12 bases in the middle. The CDR3 is 14 amino acids. Germline V gives CDR1 SNHLY, CDR2 FYNNEI. CDR3 DNA: TGTGCCAGCACCTTCGACGGGGCCTACAATGAGCAGTTCTTC. Protein sequence: CASTFDGAYNEQFF.